This TCR beta chain was recorded in a study of cytomegalovirus exposure and HLA in healthy donors. With 8 bases removed from V and 9 bases from J, the gap between germline ends came to 11 bases. The CDR3 extends over 12 amino acids. CDR1 is MNHNY, CDR2 SVGAGI, per germline (reference sequence). The PCR had 60 Vbeta and 13 Jbeta primers. TCRdb's copy holds only in-frame clones and misses some; the assay was immunoSEQ multiplex PCR. Recorded here are some 120,000 clones; the top ten clones represent about 2.2%. As regards this clone: Its matching antigen is unknown.

General observations from the study: Reports state that TCR beta sequences accurately predicted most subjects' HLA-A and HLA-B alleles. In a later analysis, a missense DCLRE1C variant was linked to TCR beta V- and J-gene trimming. Earlier analysis looked at TCR beta V segments, and most were productive about 87% or about 30% of the time.

Source material: PBMCs. This sequence joins TRBV6-6 and TRBJ1-6, with D maybe TRBD1 (5 bases). The sequence derives from a man aged 40-55 years in good health and CMV-seronegative. In DNA form, the CDR3 reads TGTGCCAGCGCGGGAGGGGTTTCACCCCTCCACTTT. Protein sequence: CASAGGVSPLHF.